The 12 T cell receptor beta chains in this list originate from one sample, sequenced in a study of early T cells in non-severe SARS-CoV-2 infection. TCRdb processed the 5' RACE reads anew with MiXCR; each CDR3 protein has one entry. The sample lists some 48,000 distinct CDR3 sequences, about 4.2% occurring once. Sequencing input: whole blood. All receptors derive from an adult who was a healthcare worker with PCR-confirmed SARS-CoV-2 infection or an uninfected control (not recorded which).

This clonotype was counted ten times or more. This rearrangement joins TRBV20-1 to TRBJ1-2; D not resolved. The V and J ends lost 0 bases and 5 bases respectively, with 10 bases between them. The CDR3 is made up of 13 amino acids. Germline values: CDR1 DFQATT, CDR2 SNEGSKA (reference sequence). CDR3 region: CSARDSGSYGYTF. The CDR3 DNA is TGCAGTGCTAGAGATTCGGGGTCGTATGGCTACACCTTC.

This clonotype was seen many times. This chain links TRBV3-1 with TRBJ2-1; D assignment may be TRBD1 or TRBD2 (5 bases each). Germline CDR1 LGHDT, CDR2 YNNKEL (reference sequence). V lost 1 base and J lost 4, with 20 bases in between. The CDR3 consists of 18 residues. The CDR3 sequence is CASSQVYYSGKGYNEQFF. The CDR3 region has the DNA TGTGCCAGCAGCCAAGTTTACTACTCCGGGAAGGGGTACAATGAGCAGTTCTTC.

This chain links TRBV24-1 with TRBJ2-2, with unresolved D. The V end lost 8 bases, the J end lost 1 base, and 7 bases lay between the germline ends. The V gene's germline CDR1 is KGHDR and CDR2 SFDVKD. This CDR3 has 13 residues. CDR3 nucleotide sequence: TGTGCCACCATCTCCCAGAACACCGGGGAGCTGTTTTTT. This encodes CATISQNTGELFF.

This clonotype was found a few times. The V call is TRBV20-1, the J call TRBJ2-7, with 8 bases lining up with TRBD2. CDR1 is DFQATT, CDR2 SNEGSKA, per germline (reference sequence). There are 16 residues in the CDR3. The V gene end was trimmed by 2 bases and the J gene end by 7 bases; junction bases not matched to a gene: 16. The CDR3 DNA follows: TGCAGTGCTAGAACAGGTTTTAGCGGGGCCCTACGGGAGCAGTACTTC. Protein sequence: CSARTGFSGALREQYF.

This clonotype was seen more than once but under ten times. The chain combines TRBV29-1 with TRBJ2-3, with a possible D match to TRBD1 (5 bases). The CDR3 consists of 16 residues. V was pared by 4 bases and J by 0 bases, with 17 bases between. From germline, CDR1 is SQVTM and CDR2 ANQGSEA. The DNA for the CDR3 is TGCAGCGTTGCAGGGAACACTATCCATAGCACAGATACGCAGTATTTT. It specifies CSVAGNTIHSTDTQYF.

This clonotype was detected many times. The chain links TRBV29-1 to TRBJ2-7, with TRBD2 identical over 7 bases. The germline V gene has CDR1 SQVTM and CDR2 ANQGSEA. Trimming at V came to 3 bases and at J to 2 bases, leaving 4 bases not matched to a gene. This CDR3 contains 13 residues. The CDR3 spells CSVDSSGTYEQYF. CDR3 bases: TGCAGCGTTGATTCTAGCGGAACCTACGAGCAGTACTTC.

This clonotype showed up many times. The chain joins TRBV7-8 to TRBJ1-2; a weak D match, TRBD1 (6 bases). The germline gives CDR1 SGHVS, CDR2 FQNEAQ. Trimming shortened V by 1 base and J by 4 bases, and 13 bases separated the two germline ends. CDR3 size: 15 residues. CDR3 loop: CASSLEGGLTYGYTF. In DNA, the CDR3 is TGTGCCAGCAGCTTAGAGGGGGGGCTCACCTATGGCTACACCTTC.

This clonotype came up many times. This rearrangement joins TRBV20-1 to TRBJ2-7; possible D gene TRBD1, 6 bases. V was pared by 1 base and J by 6 bases, with 28 bases between. This CDR3 has 18 residues. CDR1 and CDR2 from the germline V gene are DFQATT and SNEGSKA (reference sequence). This CDR3 reads CSARVLGTPGQSSGEQYF. The CDR3 region has the DNA TGCAGTGCTAGAGTCCTTGGGACGCCGGGACAAAGCTCTGGCGAGCAGTACTTC.

The table lists this clonotype with many counts. The chain recombines TRBV15 with TRBJ1-2; D ambiguous. V lost 5 bases to trimming and J lost 2 bases, with 6 bases between them. CDR3 size: 12 residues. CDR1 LNHNV and CDR2 YYDKDF come from the germline V gene (reference sequence). As DNA, the CDR3 is TGTGCCACCAGCGCCGGCAACTATGGCTACACCTTC. Translating gives CATSAGNYGYTF.

This clonotype was recorded at least ten times. The J gene is TRBJ2-3, the V gene TRBV6-2 or TRBV6-3; D possibly corresponds to TRBD2 (6 bases). Germline lookup yields CDR1 MNHEY and CDR2 SVGEGT. The CDR3 spans 12 residues. V shed 2 bases and J shed 9 bases, with 9 bases lying between them. This CDR3 reads CASSYQGGTQYF. DNA of the CDR3: TGTGCCAGCAGTTACCAGGGAGGAACGCAGTATTTT.

This clonotype was counted only a few times. The J gene is TRBJ2-5, the V gene TRBV10-2, with D possibly TRBD2 on 6 matching bases. CDR3 length: 13 amino acids. Trimming took 4 bases from V and 4 from J, leaving 10 bases between them. In germline, CDR1 is WSHSY, CDR2 SAAADI. CDR3: CASSGRGVETQYF. CDR3 coding DNA: TGCGCCAGCAGTGGTCGCGGGGTAGAGACCCAGTACTTC.

The V gene is TRBV7-2, the J gene TRBJ1-2; D gene uncertain. CDR1 is SGHTA, CDR2 FQGNSA, per germline. V was clipped by 1 base and J by 6 bases, with 15 bases between them. The CDR3 is 15 residues long. CDR3 bases: TGTGCCAGCAGCTTAGTCGTTTCCTTCGTCGATGGCTACACCTTC. Its protein product is CASSLVVSFVDGYTF.